This T cell receptor (beta chain) was captured by sequencing in a study of regulatory T cells in long-lasting Graves disease. Turning to the study itself: Antithyroid drugs had been taken by newly diagnosed Graves' patients for under 3 months. Whole-study findings and limits: A greater number of public clonotypes (fewer than 3,000) was shared by persistent patients than by new patients (roughly 880).

Time point reported: newly diagnosed GD, antithyroid drugs for less than 3 months. PBMC RNA was the source of the TCR library. Construction of the TCR beta libraries employed iRepertoire HTBI primers in conjunction with Arm-PCR of CDR3 regions. TCRdb fed the multiplex PCR reads into MiXCR, producing one record per CDR3 protein. The sample has around 500,000 distinct CDR3 sequences; about 12% are singletons. Only one count was recorded for this clonotype. Its antigen is as yet unknown. CDR3 size: 15 residues. CDR1 MGHRA and CDR2 YSYEKL come from the germline V gene. Trimming at V came to 5 bases and at J to 6 bases, leaving 5 bases not matched to a gene. The sample also formed part of further work on T cells in Graves' hyperthyroidism and ophthalmopathy. That investigation notes: Aged 18 to 65, the patients had hyperthyroidism that was newly diagnosed and had lasted under 2 months.

The V gene is TRBV4-1, the J gene TRBJ2-2, with TRBD1 identical over 11 bases. Sequencing was performed on peripheral blood mononuclear cells (PBMCs), taken at new diagnosis, from a patient treated with antithyroid drugs. The source is a woman aged 25-40 years with Graves disease. CDR3 nucleotides: TGCGCCAGCAGCGCAGAGGGACAGGGGGCCGGGGAGCTGTTTTTT. It encodes CASSAEGQGAGELFF.